This TCR beta chain appears in the sequencing data of a study of T-cell reconstitution after alpha-beta-depleted transplantation in children. Overall study findings and caveats: About two months after transplant, alpha-beta T cells reportedly came from several hundred expanded graft clones. Diversity and T-cell counts at one year after transplant derived mostly from new T cells.

This clonotype has ten or more counts. The antigen is undetermined. A library of TCRbeta sequences, prepared with unique molecular identifiers, was generated. One entry per CDR3 protein, called by TCRdb with MiXCR from the PCR reads. The data contain approximately 980,000 distinct CDR3 sequences, about 29% of them singletons. The CDR3 is 11 amino acids. The germline CDR1 and CDR2 sequences are DFQATT and SNEGSKA (reference sequence). Trimming pared 1 base from V and 5 bases from J, leaving 4 bases between. Specimen: PBMCs, mostly from graft donor cells, collected 360 days after TCRalphabeta/CD19-depleted stem cell transplant. The V gene is TRBV20-1, the J gene TRBJ2-3; no clear D gene. The sequence derives from a boy under two years old who had a stem cell transplant for SCID, so the T cells may come from the graft donor. CDR3 sequence reads: CSARVLDTQYF. The CDR3 DNA reads as TGCAGTGCTAGAGTTTTAGATACGCAGTATTTT.